This T cell receptor (beta chain) was profiled in a study of blood T cell repertoires in COVID-19. The overall study: Samples came from the United States, Italy and Spain, spanning acute and convalescent COVID-19. T cells, B-cell-depleted T cells, or PBMCs provided the cDNA or gDNA that served as material.

Germline-derived CDR1 and CDR2 are SGHRS and YFSETQ. This CDR3 comprises 15 residues. V gave up 0 bases and J gave up 2 bases, with 11 bases separating them. Authors' methods: Reference gene primer amplification gave estimated nucleated cell counts. Assay: immunoSEQ multiplex PCR; the TCRdb copy retains only in-frame clones and omits some. V, J and clone size were drawn from that table, and D and trimming were deduced from the DNA. The table includes about 190,000 clones, around 90% detected once. Sequenced material: peripheral blood. The rearrangement joins TRBV5-1 to TRBJ1-2; D is possibly TRBD1 (6 bases). The sequence came from a man aged 35 to 55 with acute or convalescent COVID-19. CDR3 in amino acids: CASSLDGQRNYGYTF. Written as DNA, the CDR3 is TGCGCCAGCAGCTTGGACGGACAGCGAAACTATGGCTACACCTTC.